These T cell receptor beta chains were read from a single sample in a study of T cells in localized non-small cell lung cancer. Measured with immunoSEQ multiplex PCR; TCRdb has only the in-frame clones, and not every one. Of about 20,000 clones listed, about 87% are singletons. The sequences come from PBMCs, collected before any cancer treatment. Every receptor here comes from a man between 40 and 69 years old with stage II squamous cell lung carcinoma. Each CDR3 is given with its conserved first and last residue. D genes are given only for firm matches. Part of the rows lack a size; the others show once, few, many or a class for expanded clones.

cdr3_nt: TGTGCCACCTCGTTTGGGAACACTGAAGCTTTCTTT
cdr3_aa: CATSFGNTEAFF
clone_size: NA
cdr3_length: 12
j_call: TRBJ1-1
d_call: NA
v_call: TRBV6-6

cdr3_nt: TGTGCCAGCAAGCCCCCCGTGGACACTGAAGCTTTCTTT
cdr3_aa: CASKPPVDTEAFF
clone_size: NA
cdr3_length: 13
j_call: TRBJ1-1
d_call: NA
v_call: TRBV2

cdr3_nt: TGTGCCAGCCGTCCAGGACTAGCGGGAGAAGAGACCCAGTACTTC
cdr3_aa: CASRPGLAGEETQYF
clone_size: few
cdr3_length: 15
j_call: TRBJ2-5
d_call: TRBD2
v_call: TRBV2

cdr3_nt: TGTGCCAGCCAGGACATCTTTACCTACGAGCAGTACTTC
cdr3_aa: CASQDIFTYEQYF
clone_size: NA
cdr3_length: 13
j_call: TRBJ2-7
d_call: NA
v_call: TRBV2

cdr3_nt: TGTGCCAGCAGTTCTCGGGACAGGGGAGGCCCCCTCCACTTT
cdr3_aa: CASSSRDRGGPLHF
clone_size: NA
cdr3_length: 14
j_call: TRBJ1-6
d_call: TRBD1
v_call: TRBV2

cdr3_nt: TGTGCGTCTTACAGGGGGGGCTATGGCTACACCTTC
cdr3_aa: CASYRGGYGYTF
clone_size: NA
cdr3_length: 12
j_call: TRBJ1-2
d_call: TRBD1
v_call: TRBV30

cdr3_nt: TGCAGCGTGGAGACTAGCACAGATACGCAGTATTTT
cdr3_aa: CSVETSTDTQYF
clone_size: NA
cdr3_length: 12
j_call: TRBJ2-3
d_call: NA
v_call: TRBV29-1

cdr3_nt: TGTGCCTGGAGTGTCTCAGGGAACTACGAGCAGTACTTC
cdr3_aa: CAWSVSGNYEQYF
clone_size: few
cdr3_length: 13
j_call: TRBJ2-7
d_call: NA
v_call: TRBV30

cdr3_nt: TGCGCCAGCAGCCAAGATGAGAATGTTGAAGACGAGCAGTACTTC
cdr3_aa: CASSQDENVEDEQYF
clone_size: NA
cdr3_length: 15
j_call: TRBJ2-7
d_call: NA
v_call: TRBV4-3

cdr3_nt: TGTGCCAGCAGTTTGGACCCGAACACTGAAGCTTTCTTT
cdr3_aa: CASSLDPNTEAFF
clone_size: few
cdr3_length: 13
j_call: TRBJ1-1
d_call: NA
v_call: TRBV6-4

cdr3_nt: TGTGCCTGGAGGCCTCTAGCCCGGGGGACCTACAATGAGCAGTTCTTC
cdr3_aa: CAWRPLARGTYNEQFF
clone_size: NA
cdr3_length: 16
j_call: TRBJ2-1
d_call: NA
v_call: TRBV30

cdr3_nt: TGCGCCAGCAGCTCCGTAGCCTACGAGCAGTACTTC
cdr3_aa: CASSSVAYEQYF
clone_size: NA
cdr3_length: 12
j_call: TRBJ2-7
d_call: NA
v_call: TRBV5-1

cdr3_nt: TGCGCCAGCAGCCGGGGACAGGGTTGGACTGAAGCTTTCTTT
cdr3_aa: CASSRGQGWTEAFF
clone_size: NA
cdr3_length: 14
j_call: TRBJ1-1
d_call: TRBD1
v_call: TRBV5-1

cdr3_nt: TGTGCCAGCAGTGAAGTAAGGGATACTGAAGCTTTCTTT
cdr3_aa: CASSEVRDTEAFF
clone_size: NA
cdr3_length: 13
j_call: TRBJ1-1
d_call: NA
v_call: TRBV6-1

cdr3_nt: TGTGCCAGTAGTATACGCTACCCCGGACAGGGACCTAGCACAGATACGCAGTATTTT
cdr3_aa: CASSIRYPGQGPSTDTQYF
clone_size: NA
cdr3_length: 19
j_call: TRBJ2-3
d_call: TRBD1
v_call: TRBV19

cdr3_nt: TGTGCCAGCAGGAGATCGGGGAATGAGCAGTTCTTC
cdr3_aa: CASRRSGNEQFF
clone_size: NA
cdr3_length: 12
j_call: TRBJ2-1
d_call: NA
v_call: TRBV6-5

cdr3_nt: TGTGCCAGCAGTCATCCCCCTTACTTGACAGTTTTAGGCACAGATACGCAGTATTTT
cdr3_aa: CASSHPPYLTVLGTDTQYF
clone_size: NA
cdr3_length: 19
j_call: TRBJ2-3
d_call: NA
v_call: TRBV28

cdr3_nt: TGTGCCAGCAGCCCCGACAGGGTGGGACAGCCCCAGCATTTT
cdr3_aa: CASSPDRVGQPQHF
clone_size: NA
cdr3_length: 14
j_call: TRBJ1-5
d_call: TRBD1
v_call: TRBV6-5

cdr3_nt: TGTGCCAGTAGTTTTAGCGGGAGGGCCCGGGGCAATGAGCAGTTCTTC
cdr3_aa: CASSFSGRARGNEQFF
clone_size: NA
cdr3_length: 16
j_call: TRBJ2-1
d_call: TRBD2
v_call: TRBV19

cdr3_nt: TGTGCCAGTAGTAACCTCCGGGACAGGGATAAATCTGGGGCCAACGTCCTGACTTTC
cdr3_aa: CASSNLRDRDKSGANVLTF
clone_size: NA
cdr3_length: 19
j_call: TRBJ2-6
d_call: TRBD1
v_call: TRBV19